This T cell receptor beta chain was documented in a study of monozygotic twins with inflammatory bowel disease. Per donor there was one draw, yielding a blood sample of over 2 ml. There were about 3,500 ng of total RNA used for each TCR library. cDNA was made in eight separate reactions per sample. TCRdb re-called the 5' RACE reads and catalogs CDR3 proteins one per entry, DNA excluded. The sample spans more than 300,000 distinct CDR3 sequences; the ten largest clones claim approximately 2.4%. CDR1 is SGHVS, CDR2 FQNEAQ, per germline. The CDR3 spans 14 residues. The origin of this receptor is a human donor with ulcerative colitis or Crohn's disease, or a healthy co-twin of an affected twin (not recorded which). The rearrangement uses TRBV7-8 and TRBJ2-1; without DNA, the TCRdb call of TRBD2 cannot be checked. The sequenced material came from blood. CDR3: CASSLVWGNSEQFF.